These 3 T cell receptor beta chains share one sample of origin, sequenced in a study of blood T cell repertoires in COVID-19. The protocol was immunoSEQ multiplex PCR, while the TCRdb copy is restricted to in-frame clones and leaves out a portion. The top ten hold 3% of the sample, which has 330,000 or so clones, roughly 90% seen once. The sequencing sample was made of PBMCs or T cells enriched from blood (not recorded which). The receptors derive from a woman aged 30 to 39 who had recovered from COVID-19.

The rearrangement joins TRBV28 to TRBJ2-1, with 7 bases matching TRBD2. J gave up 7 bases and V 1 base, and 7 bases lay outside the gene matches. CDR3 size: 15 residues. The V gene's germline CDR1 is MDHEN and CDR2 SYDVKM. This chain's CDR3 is CASSLSWGGSNEQFF. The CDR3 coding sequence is TGTGCCAGCAGTTTATCGTGGGGGGGGTCAAATGAGCAGTTCTTC.

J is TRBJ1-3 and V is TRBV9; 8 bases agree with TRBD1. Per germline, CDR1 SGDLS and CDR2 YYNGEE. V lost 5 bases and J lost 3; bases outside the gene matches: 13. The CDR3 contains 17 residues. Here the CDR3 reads CASRPTDRGVDGNTIYF. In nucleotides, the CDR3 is TGTGCCAGCAGACCGACCGACAGGGGAGTGGATGGAAACACCATATATTTT.

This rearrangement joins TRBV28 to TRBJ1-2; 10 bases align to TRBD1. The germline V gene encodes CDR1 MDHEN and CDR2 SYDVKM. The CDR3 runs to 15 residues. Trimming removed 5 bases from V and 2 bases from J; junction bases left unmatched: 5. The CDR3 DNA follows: TGTGCCAGCAGTCCGACGGGACAGGGGAACTATGGCTACACCTTC. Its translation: CASSPTGQGNYGYTF.